One and the same sample provided the 10 T cell receptor beta chains below, sequenced in a study of naive and memory T cell subsets (dated by TCRdb to the late 2010s). Library method: UMI-ligation and nested PCR. Sequencing used an Illumina MiSeq. To cover both TRBC1 and TRBC2, the beta constant-region primer consisted of an equimolar mix of two oligonucleotides. Using fastp at Q25 and MiXCR, TCRdb reprocessed the public reads and kept productive beta chains. Every entry covers one CDR3 protein and lists the most common genes and DNA from its rows. The table for this sample lists 130,000 to 150,000 distinct CDR3 sequences; about a sixth of them were counted only once. The biggest ten clones account for about 0.15% of the sample. Sequencing was done on a sample of naive CD4+ T cells from blood. This sample's cell subset or site label indicates: naive T cells, CD45RA high CD27+. The receptor source for this set is a human donor in good health.

This clonotype was counted a few times. The rearrangement joins TRBV7-2 to TRBJ1-5; possibly TRBD1 for D (6 bases). The CDR3 has 16 residues. Germline V gene data show CDR1 as SGHTA and CDR2 as FQGNSA. V gave up 1 base and J gave up 3 bases, with 13 bases separating them. CDR3 coding DNA: TGTGCCAGCAGCTTAGGCAGGGGATGGAACAATCAGCCCCAGCATTTT. Its protein is CASSLGRGWNNQPQHF. Full variable domain (rest looked up from reference TRBV7-2 and TRBJ1-5): GAGVSQSPSNKVTEKGKDVELRCDPISGHTALYWYRQSLGQGLEFLIYFQGNSAPDKSGLPSDRFSAERTGGSVSTLTIQRTQQEDSAVYLCASSLGRGWNNQPQHFGDGTRLSIL.

The V gene is TRBV12-3 or TRBV12-4, the J gene TRBJ1-5; TRBD1 matches at 7 bases. The CDR3 loop spans 14 amino acids. Unmatched junction bases numbered 6, after V lost 6 bases and J lost 4 bases. CDR3 region: CASRMQGVNQPQHF. As DNA, the CDR3 is TGTGCCAGCAGGATGCAGGGGGTGAATCAGCCCCAGCATTTT.

This clonotype came up a few times. The CDR3 region has the DNA TGTGCCAGCAGTTTGAGCCCTTACGAGCAGTACTTC. Translation gives CASSLSPYEQYF. The chain recombines TRBV28 with TRBJ2-7; D is undetermined. The germline V gene has CDR1 MDHEN and CDR2 SYDVKM. This CDR3 comprises 12 residues. V was clipped by 3 bases and J by 4 bases, with 7 bases between them. Full variable domain (missing parts from reference TRBV28 and TRBJ2-7): DVKVTQSSRYLVKRTGEKVFLECVQDMDHENMFWYRQDPGLGLRLIYFSYDVKMKEKGDIPEGYSVSREKKERFSLILESASTNQTSMYLCASSLSPYEQYFGPGTRLTVT.

This clonotype occurred many times. The rearrangement uses TRBV5-8 and TRBJ2-1; possibly TRBD2 for D (5 bases). The ends were cut back, 0 bases at V and 1 base at J, with 8 bases in the middle. The CDR3 runs to 15 residues. The germline CDR1 and CDR2 sequences are SGHTS and YDEGEE. This CDR3 reads CASSLGGFSYNEQFF. The CDR3 bases are TGTGCCAGCAGCTTGGGAGGGTTTTCCTACAATGAGCAGTTCTTC.

This clonotype was found a few times. V usage is TRBV20-1 and J usage is TRBJ2-5; no clear D gene. Germline V gene sequence: CDR1 DFQATT, CDR2 SNEGSKA (reference sequence). The CDR3 has 14 amino acids. V was clipped by 3 bases and J by 5 bases, with 16 bases between them. CDR3 amino acids: CSASSRPTRETQYF. DNA of the CDR3: TGCAGTGCTAGTTCCCGTCCCACTCGGGAGACCCAGTACTTC.

J is TRBJ2-3 and V is TRBV19; D is unclear. Looked up from germline, CDR1 is LNHDA and CDR2 is SQIVND (reference sequence). The CDR3 has 14 amino acids. V lost 9 bases and J 0 bases, leaving 13 bases between the germline ends. The CDR3 coding sequence is TGTGCCAGCTCGGACGCCACTAGCACAGATACGCAGTATTTT. Protein sequence: CASSDATSTDTQYF.

This clonotype was found a few times. V and J are TRBV15 and TRBJ2-3; D call uncertain. The CDR3 runs to 16 residues. The V gene lost 1 base and the J gene lost 0 bases, with 11 bases spanning the gap. CDR1 and CDR2 (germline): LNHNV, YYDKDF (reference sequence). The CDR3 DNA reads TGTGCCACCAGCAGAGGATTAGCTCCTAGCACAGATACGCAGTATTTT. It translates to CATSRGLAPSTDTQYF. The variable domain in full, with the rest retrieved from reference TRBV15 and TRBJ2-3, is DAMVIQNPRYQVTQFGKPVTLSCSQTLNHNVMYWYQQKSSQAPKLLFHYYDKDFNNEADTPDNFQSRRPNTSFCFLDIRSPGLGDTAMYLCATSRGLAPSTDTQYFGPGTRLTVL.

The chain is built from TRBV7-9 and TRBJ2-2; D may be TRBD1 (6 bases). CDR3 length equals 16 residues. The V gene lost 2 bases and the J gene lost 1 base, with 11 bases spanning the gap. Germline loops: CDR1 SEHNR, CDR2 FQNEAQ (reference sequence). The CDR3 coding sequence is TGTGCCAGCAGCTTATCCCGGGACATGAACACCGGGGAGCTGTTTTTT. It is translated as CASSLSRDMNTGELFF.

The sample holds a few counts of this clonotype. The V and J genes are TRBV12-3 or TRBV12-4 and TRBJ2-1; 16 bases match TRBD2. CDR3 size: 17 residues. With V trimmed by 5 bases and J by 5 bases, 6 bases remained unmatched. The CDR3 reads CASSDGTSGRVNNEQFF. CDR3 nucleotides: TGTGCCAGCAGTGATGGGACTAGCGGGAGGGTTAACAATGAGCAGTTCTTC.

The V and J genes are TRBV2 and TRBJ2-2; 12 bases line up with TRBD2. V gave up 3 bases and J gave up 8 bases; unmatched junction bases: 7. Germline CDR1 reads SNHLY; CDR2 reads FYNNEI. This CDR3 contains 16 residues. The CDR3 protein is CASSEGLAGFSGELFF. In DNA, the CDR3 is TGTGCCAGCAGTGAGGGACTAGCGGGTTTTTCGGGGGAGCTGTTTTTT. The full variable domain, in which reference TRBV2 and TRBJ2-2 provide the parts outside the CDR3, is EPEVTQTPSHQVTQMGQEVILRCVPISNHLYFYWYRQILGQKVEFLVSFYNNEISEKSEIFDDQFSVERPDGSNFTLKIRSTKLEDSAMYFCASSEGLAGFSGELFFGEGSRLTVL.